This record covers a single T cell receptor (beta chain). These data originate in a study of cytomegalovirus exposure and HLA in healthy donors. Primers for the PCR totalled 60 Vbeta and 13 Jbeta. Some clones are missing from TCRdb's copy, which holds only in-frame ones; the method was immunoSEQ multiplex PCR. Its table lists around 150,000 clones. The germline V gene has CDR1 SGHRS and CDR2 YFSETQ. The CDR3 is 14 residues long. The V and J ends lost 3 bases and 1 base respectively, with 11 bases between them. The rearrangement uses TRBV5-1 and TRBJ2-7; weak D call: TRBD1 (6 bases). The sample was PBMCs. The TCR sequence derives from a woman aged 55-69 years in good health and CMV-seronegative. The CDR3, as DNA: TGCGCCAGCAGCTGGAACGGACAGTCCTACGAGCAGTACTTC. Translated, it gives CASSWNGQSYEQYF.